This T cell receptor beta chain was captured in a study of shared clonotypes between healthy human individuals. At the level of the study: For every donor, three CD4 naive, three CD4 memory, two CD8 naive and one CD8 memory plates were used.

Naivety among CD8 cells was defined by CD45RO negativity and positive CCR7 selection, thereby excluding terminally differentiated effector memory CD45RA+ cells. Using immunoSEQ multiplex PCR, the repertoire was profiled, and TCRdb retains in-frame clones only, with some absent. The sample contains about 2.2 million clones, 93% of which appear only once. Sequencing input: naive CD8+ T cells from PBMCs. The TCR originated in a man between 18 and 29 years old in good health. Some clones in this sample may be carry-over from other donors' samples.

The CDR3 spells CASSESGAGGEQFF. The CDR3 nucleotides are TGCGCCAGCAGTGAGTCGGGGGCGGGAGGTGAGCAGTTCTTC. The chain has TRBV10-1 and TRBJ2-1; 8 nucleotides agree with TRBD2. The CDR3 spans 14 residues. CDR1 is WNHNN and CDR2 is SYGVQD in the germline V gene (reference sequence). The V gene end was trimmed by 0 bases and the J gene end by 9 bases; junction bases not matched to a gene: 4.